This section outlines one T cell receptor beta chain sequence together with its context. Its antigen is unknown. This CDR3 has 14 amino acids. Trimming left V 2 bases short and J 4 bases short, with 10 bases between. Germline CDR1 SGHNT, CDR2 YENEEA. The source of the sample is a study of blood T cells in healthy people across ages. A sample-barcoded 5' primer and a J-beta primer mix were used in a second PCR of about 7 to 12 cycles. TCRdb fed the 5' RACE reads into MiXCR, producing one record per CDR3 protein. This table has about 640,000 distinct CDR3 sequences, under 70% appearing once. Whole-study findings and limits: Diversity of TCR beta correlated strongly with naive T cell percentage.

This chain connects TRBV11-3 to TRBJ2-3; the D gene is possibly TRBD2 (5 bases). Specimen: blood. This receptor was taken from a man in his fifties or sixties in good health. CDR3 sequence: CASSLREYSDTQYF. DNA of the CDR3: TGTGCCAGCAGCTTAAGGGAGTATTCAGATACGCAGTATTTT.